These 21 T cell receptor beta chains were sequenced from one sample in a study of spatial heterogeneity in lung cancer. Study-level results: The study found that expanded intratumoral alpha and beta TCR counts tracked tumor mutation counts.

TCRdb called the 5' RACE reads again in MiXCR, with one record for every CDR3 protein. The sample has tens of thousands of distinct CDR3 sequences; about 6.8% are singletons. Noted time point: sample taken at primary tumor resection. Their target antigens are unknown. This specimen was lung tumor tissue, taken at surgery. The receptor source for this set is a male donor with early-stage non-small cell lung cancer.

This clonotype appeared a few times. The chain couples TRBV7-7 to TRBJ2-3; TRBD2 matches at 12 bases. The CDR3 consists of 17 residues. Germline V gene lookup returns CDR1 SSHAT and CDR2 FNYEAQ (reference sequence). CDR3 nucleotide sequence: TGTGCTGGCAGCCCCGGACTAGCGGGGTTTTCCACAGATACGCAGTATTTT. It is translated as CAGSPGLAGFSTDTQYF.

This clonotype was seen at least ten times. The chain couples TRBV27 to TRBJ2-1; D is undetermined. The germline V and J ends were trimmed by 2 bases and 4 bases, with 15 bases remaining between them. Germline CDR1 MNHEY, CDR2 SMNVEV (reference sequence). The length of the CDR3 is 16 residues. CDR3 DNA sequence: TGTGCCAGCAGTTTACGGGCGGCAGGAGCTTACAATGAGCAGTTCTTC. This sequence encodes CASSLRAAGAYNEQFF.

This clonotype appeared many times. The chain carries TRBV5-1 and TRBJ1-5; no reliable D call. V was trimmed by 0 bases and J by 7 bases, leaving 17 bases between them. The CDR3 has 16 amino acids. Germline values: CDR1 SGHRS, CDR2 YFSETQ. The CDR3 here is CASSLAYEARGQPQHF. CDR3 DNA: TGCGCCAGCAGCTTGGCTTACGAGGCCCGCGGACAGCCCCAGCATTTT.

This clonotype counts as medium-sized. CDR3 residues: CASSLGNQPQHF. DNA for the CDR3: TGTGCCAGCAGCTTAGGCAATCAGCCCCAGCATTTT. This chain connects TRBV7-6 to TRBJ1-5; unclear D gene. The CDR3 runs 12 residues. The V end lost 1 base, the J end lost 2 bases, and 0 bases lay between the germline ends. The germline CDR1 and CDR2 sequences are SGHVS and FNYEAQ.

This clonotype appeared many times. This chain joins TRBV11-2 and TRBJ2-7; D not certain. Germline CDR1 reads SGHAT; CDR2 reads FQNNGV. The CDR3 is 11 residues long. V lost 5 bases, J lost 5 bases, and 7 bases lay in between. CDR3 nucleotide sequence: TGTGCCAGCAGCCTTCTGGACGAGCAGTACTTC. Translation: CASSLLDEQYF.

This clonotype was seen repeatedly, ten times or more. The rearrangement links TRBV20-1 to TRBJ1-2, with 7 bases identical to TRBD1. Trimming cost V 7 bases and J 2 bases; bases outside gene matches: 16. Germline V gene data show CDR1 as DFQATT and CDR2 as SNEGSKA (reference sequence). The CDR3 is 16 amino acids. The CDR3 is CSVLSPGTEANYGYTF. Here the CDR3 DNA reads TGCAGTGTTCTAAGCCCCGGGACAGAGGCCAACTATGGCTACACCTTC.

The DNA for the CDR3 is TGCGCCAGCAGCTTGGGGGGACCTAGCACAGATACGCAGTATTTT. It yields the protein CASSLGGPSTDTQYF. J is TRBJ2-3 and V is TRBV5-1; either TRBD1 or TRBD2 may fit D (5 bases each). Between the trimmed V and J ends, which lost 0 bases and 0 bases, there was a span of 8 bases. CDR1 and CDR2 from the germline V gene are SGHRS and YFSETQ. The length of the CDR3 is 15 residues.

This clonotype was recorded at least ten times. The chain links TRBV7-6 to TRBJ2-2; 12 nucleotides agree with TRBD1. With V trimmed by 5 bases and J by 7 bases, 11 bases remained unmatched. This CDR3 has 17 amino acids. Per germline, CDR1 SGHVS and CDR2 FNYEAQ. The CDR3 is CASSISGTGGSHGELFF. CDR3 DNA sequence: TGTGCCAGCAGCATTTCCGGGACAGGGGGCTCTCACGGGGAGCTGTTTTTT.

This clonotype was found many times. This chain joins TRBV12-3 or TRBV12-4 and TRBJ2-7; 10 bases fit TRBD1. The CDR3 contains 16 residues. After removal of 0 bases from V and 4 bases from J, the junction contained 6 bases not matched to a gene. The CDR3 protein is CASSLAQGQGKYEQYF. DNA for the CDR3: TGTGCCAGCAGTTTAGCGCAGGGACAGGGGAAATACGAGCAGTACTTC.

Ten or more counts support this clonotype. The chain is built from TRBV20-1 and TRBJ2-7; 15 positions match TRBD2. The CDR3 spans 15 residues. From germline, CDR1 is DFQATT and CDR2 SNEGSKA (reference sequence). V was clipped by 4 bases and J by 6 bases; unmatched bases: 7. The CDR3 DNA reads TGCAGTGCTAACGGACTAGCGGGAGGGATGGGCGAGCAGTACTTC. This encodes CSANGLAGGMGEQYF.

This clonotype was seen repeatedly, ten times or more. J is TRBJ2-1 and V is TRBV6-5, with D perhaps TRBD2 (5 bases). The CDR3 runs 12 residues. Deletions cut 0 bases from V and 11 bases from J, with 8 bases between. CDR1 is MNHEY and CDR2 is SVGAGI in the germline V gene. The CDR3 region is CASSYSGVKQFF. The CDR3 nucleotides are TGTGCCAGCAGTTACTCGGGAGTGAAGCAGTTCTTC.

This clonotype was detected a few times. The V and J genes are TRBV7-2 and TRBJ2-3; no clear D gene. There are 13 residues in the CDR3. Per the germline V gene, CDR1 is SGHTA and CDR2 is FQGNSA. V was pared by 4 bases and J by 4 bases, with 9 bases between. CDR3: CASSSPAADTQYF. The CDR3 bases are TGTGCCAGCAGCTCCCCAGCCGCAGATACGCAGTATTTT.

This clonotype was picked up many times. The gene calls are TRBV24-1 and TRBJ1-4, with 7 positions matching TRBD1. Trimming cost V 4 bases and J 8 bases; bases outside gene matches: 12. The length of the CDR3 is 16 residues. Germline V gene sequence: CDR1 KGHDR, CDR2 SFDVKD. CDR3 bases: TGTGCCACCAGTGACCCCTCGACAGGGACCCAGGAAAAACTGTTTTTT. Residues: CATSDPSTGTQEKLFF.

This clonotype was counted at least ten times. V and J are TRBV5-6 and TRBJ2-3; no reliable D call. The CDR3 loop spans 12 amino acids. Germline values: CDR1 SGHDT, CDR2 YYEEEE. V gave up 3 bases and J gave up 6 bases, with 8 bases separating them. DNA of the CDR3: TGTGCCAGCAGCTATTTGGAGGATACGCAGTATTTT. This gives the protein CASSYLEDTQYF.

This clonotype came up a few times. DNA of the CDR3: TGCGCCAGCAGCACCGGCGTGGGGGTGGAGACCCAGTACTTC. This encodes CASSTGVGVETQYF. V usage is TRBV5-1 and J usage is TRBJ2-5, with D perhaps being TRBD1 or TRBD2 (5 bases each). Germline lookup yields CDR1 SGHRS and CDR2 YFSETQ. The CDR3 spans 14 residues. V was clipped by 4 bases and J by 5 bases, with 15 bases between them. Full variable domain (remainder filled in from reference TRBV5-1 and TRBJ2-5): KAGVTQTPRYLIKTRGQQVTLSCSPISGHRSVSWYQQTPGQGLQFLFEYFSETQRNKGNFPGRFSGRQFSNSRSEMNVSTLELGDSALYLCASSTGVGVETQYFGPGTRLLVL.

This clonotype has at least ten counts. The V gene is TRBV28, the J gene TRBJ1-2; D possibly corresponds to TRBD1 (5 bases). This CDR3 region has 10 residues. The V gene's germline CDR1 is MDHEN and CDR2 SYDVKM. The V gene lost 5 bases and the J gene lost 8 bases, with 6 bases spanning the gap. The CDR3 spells CASSRTGYTF. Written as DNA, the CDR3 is TGTGCCAGCAGTCGGACAGGCTACACCTTC.

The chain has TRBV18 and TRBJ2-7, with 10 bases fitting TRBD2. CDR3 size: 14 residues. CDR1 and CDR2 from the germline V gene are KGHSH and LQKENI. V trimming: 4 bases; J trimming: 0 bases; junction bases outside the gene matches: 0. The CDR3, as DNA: TGTGCCAGCTCACGGACTAGCGGCTCCTACGAGCAGTACTTC. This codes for CASSRTSGSYEQYF.

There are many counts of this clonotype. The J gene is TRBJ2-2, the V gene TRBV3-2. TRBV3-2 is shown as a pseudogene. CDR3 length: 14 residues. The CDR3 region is CASSQAMNTGELFF. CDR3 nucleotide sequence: TGTGCCAGCAGCCAAGCCATGAACACCGGGGAGCTGTTTTTT.

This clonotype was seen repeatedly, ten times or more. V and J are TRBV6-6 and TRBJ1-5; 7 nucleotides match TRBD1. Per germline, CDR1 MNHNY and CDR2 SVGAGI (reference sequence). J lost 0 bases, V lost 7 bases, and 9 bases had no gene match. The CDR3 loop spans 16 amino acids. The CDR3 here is CASKAGQIFSNQPQHF. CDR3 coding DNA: TGTGCCAGCAAAGCGGGACAGATATTTAGCAATCAGCCCCAGCATTTT.

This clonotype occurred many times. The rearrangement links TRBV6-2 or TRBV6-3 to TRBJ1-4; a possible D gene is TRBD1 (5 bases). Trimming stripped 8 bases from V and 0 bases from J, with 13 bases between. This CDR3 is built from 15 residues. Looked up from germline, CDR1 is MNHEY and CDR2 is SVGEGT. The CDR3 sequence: CASATRDSTNEKLFF. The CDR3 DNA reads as TGTGCCAGCGCCACGAGGGACTCAACTAATGAAAAACTGTTTTTT.

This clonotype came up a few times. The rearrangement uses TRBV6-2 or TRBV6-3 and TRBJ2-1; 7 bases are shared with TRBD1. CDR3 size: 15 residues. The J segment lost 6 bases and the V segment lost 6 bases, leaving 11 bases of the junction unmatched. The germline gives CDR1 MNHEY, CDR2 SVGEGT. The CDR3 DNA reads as TGTGCCAGCAGCCGCCGGGACAGCCACCCCAATGAGCAGTTCTTC. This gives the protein CASSRRDSHPNEQFF.